One sample yielded the 6 T cell receptor beta chains listed below, sequenced in a study of cytomegalovirus exposure and HLA in healthy donors. The PCR made use of 60 Vbeta and 13 Jbeta primers. Method: immunoSEQ multiplex PCR; TCRdb's copy keeps in-frame clones and lacks some. In the table there are fewer than 130,000 clones, 70% to 85% of which are singletons. The specimen was PBMCs. Every receptor here comes from a woman aged 40 to 50 in good health and CMV-seronegative.

This clone was observed a single time. The chain recombines TRBV5-5 with TRBJ1-1; D is perhaps TRBD1 (6 bases). From germline, CDR1 is SGHKS and CDR2 YYEKEE (reference sequence). The germline V and J ends were trimmed by 1 base and 7 bases, with 14 bases remaining between them. The CDR3 is 14 amino acids. DNA for the CDR3: TGTGCCAGCAGCTTGCGGGGGGCGACTAATGAAGCTTTCTTT. Translating it yields CASSLRGATNEAFF.

This clone was recorded a few times. The chain is built from TRBV28 and TRBJ2-2, with D perhaps TRBD2 (6 bases). The CDR3 is 13 amino acids. Deletions cut 9 bases from V and 7 bases from J, with 15 bases between. Germline V CDR1 and CDR2: MDHEN, SYDVKM. The CDR3 bases are TGTGCCAGTTCGGGACTGTTGGGCGGGGAGCTGTTTTTT. Residues: CASSGLLGGELFF.

As concerns this clone: The germline gene is not matched at one end of the junction; a read error may be the cause. Other nucleotide sequences from this sample produce the same CDR3. The V call is TRBV20-1, the J call TRBJ1-2; D gene ambiguous. There are 10 residues in the CDR3. The germline CDR1 and CDR2 sequences are DFQATT and SNEGSKA (reference sequence). CDR3 in amino acids: CSARSRGYTF. In nucleotides, the CDR3 is TGCAGCGCTAGAAGCCGGGGCTACACCTTC.

This clone was counted a few times. This chain links TRBV5-5 with TRBJ1-1; D unclear. This CDR3 contains 13 residues. Trimming removed 3 bases from V and 7 bases from J, with 13 bases in between. The germline V gene has CDR1 SGHKS and CDR2 YYEKEE (reference sequence). The DNA for the CDR3 is TGTGCCAGCAGCTACGTGGCCCGACTTGAAGCTTTCTTT. Translated: CASSYVARLEAFF.

On this clone: An end of the junction does not agree with germline; a read error may underlie this. The chain is built from TRBV5-4 and TRBJ1-1, with a tentative D call TRBD1 (5 bases). The germline V gene encodes CDR1 SGHNT and CDR2 YYREEE (reference sequence). The CDR3 has 13 amino acids. The CDR3 sequence: CASSLDRQRRAFF. Here the CDR3 DNA reads TGTGCCAGCAGCTTGGACAGGCAGAGGAGAGCTTTTTTT.

This clone was seen only a few times. The chain links TRBV6-1 to TRBJ2-3; 11 nucleotides line up with TRBD2. CDR3 length: 16 amino acids. With 2 bases clipped from V and 4 bases from J, the junction kept 5 bases outside the gene matches. Germline CDR1 reads MNHNS; CDR2 reads SASEGT. DNA of the CDR3: TGTGCCAGCAGTGAACTCACTAGCGGGGGATCAGATACGCAGTATTTT. Its translation: CASSELTSGGSDTQYF.